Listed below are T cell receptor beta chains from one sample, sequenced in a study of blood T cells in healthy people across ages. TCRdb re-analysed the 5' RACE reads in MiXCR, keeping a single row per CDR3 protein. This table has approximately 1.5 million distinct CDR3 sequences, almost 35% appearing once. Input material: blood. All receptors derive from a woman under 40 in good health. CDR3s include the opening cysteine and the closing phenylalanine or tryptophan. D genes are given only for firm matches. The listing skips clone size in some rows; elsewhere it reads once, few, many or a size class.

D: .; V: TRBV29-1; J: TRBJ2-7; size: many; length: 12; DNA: TGCAGCGTTTCTGACAAAACCTACGAGCAGTACTTC; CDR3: CSVSDKTYEQYF
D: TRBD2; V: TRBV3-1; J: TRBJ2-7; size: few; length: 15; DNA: TGTGCCAGCAGCCAGGGACTGAGCGGGATGTACGAGCAGTACTTC; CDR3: CASSQGLSGMYEQYF
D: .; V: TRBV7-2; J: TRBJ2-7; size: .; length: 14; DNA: TGTGCCAGCAGCCCCGGGAGCAGGGCCTACGAGCAGTACTTC; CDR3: CASSPGSRAYEQYF
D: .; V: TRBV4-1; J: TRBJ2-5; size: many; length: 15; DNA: TGCGCCAGCAGCCAAGATCCCGGGTTGGAAGAGACCCAGTACTTC; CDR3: CASSQDPGLEETQYF
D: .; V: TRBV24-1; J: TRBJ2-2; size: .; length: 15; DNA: TGTGCCACCAGTGATTTGTACGGGAACACCGGGGAGCTGTTTTTT; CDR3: CATSDLYGNTGELFF
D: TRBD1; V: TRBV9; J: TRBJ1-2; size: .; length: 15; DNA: TGTGCCAGCAGCGGGTCAGGGGGCTCCTACTATGGCTACACCTTC; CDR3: CASSGSGGSYYGYTF
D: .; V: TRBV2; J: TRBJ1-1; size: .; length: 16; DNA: TGTGCCAGCAGTGAAGCGCTTGGGCACCCGGACTTAGCAGCTTTCTTT; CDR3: CASSEALGHPDLAAFF
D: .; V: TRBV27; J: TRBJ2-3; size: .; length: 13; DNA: TGTGCCAGCAGCAGGAGAGATGTAGGTACGCAGTATTTT; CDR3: CASSRRDVGTQYF
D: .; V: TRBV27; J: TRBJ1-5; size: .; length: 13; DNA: TGTGCCAGCAGTCCCGGCCCCCTGGGGCCCCAGCATTTT; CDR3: CASSPGPLGPQHF
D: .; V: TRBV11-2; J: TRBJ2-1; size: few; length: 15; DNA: TGTGCCAGCAGATTAGCCGTAGGGGCCTACAATGAGCAGTTCTTC; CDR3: CASRLAVGAYNEQFF
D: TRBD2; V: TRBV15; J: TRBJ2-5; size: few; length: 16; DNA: TGTGCCACCAGCAGGGAAGTGAGCGGGGGGGAAGAGACCCAGTACTTC; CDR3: CATSREVSGGEETQYF
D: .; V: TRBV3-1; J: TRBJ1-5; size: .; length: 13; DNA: TGTGCCAGCAGCTCGGGAAGGGATCAGCCCCAGCATTTT; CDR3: CASSSGRDQPQHF
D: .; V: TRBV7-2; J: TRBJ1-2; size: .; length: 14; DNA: TGTGCCAGCAGCCCTACAGATACGGGCTATGGCTACACCTTC; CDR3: CASSPTDTGYGYTF
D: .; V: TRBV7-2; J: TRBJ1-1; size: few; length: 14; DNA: TGTGCCAGCAGCTTCCAGGTCAAGAACACTGAAGCTTTCTTT; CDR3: CASSFQVKNTEAFF
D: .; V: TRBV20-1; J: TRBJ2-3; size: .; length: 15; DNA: TGCAGTGCTAGTGTGTCTAGGGGGGTAAGCTACACGCAGTATTTT; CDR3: CSASVSRGVSYTQYF
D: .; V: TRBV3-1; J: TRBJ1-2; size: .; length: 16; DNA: TGTGCCAGCAGCCTTCTCGACCCCGAAGGTATCTATGGCTACACCTTC; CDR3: CASSLLDPEGIYGYTF
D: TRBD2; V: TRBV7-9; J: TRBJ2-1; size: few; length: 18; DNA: TGTGCCAGCAGCCCCCGACTAGCGGGGGGGGGTTCCTACAATGAGCAGTTCTTC; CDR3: CASSPRLAGGGSYNEQFF
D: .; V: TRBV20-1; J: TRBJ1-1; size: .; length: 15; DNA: TGTAGTGCTAGGGGTCGGGGGTGGCTGAACACTGAAGCTTCCTTT; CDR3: CSARGRGWLNTEASF
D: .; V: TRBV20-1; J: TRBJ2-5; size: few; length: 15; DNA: TGCAGTGCTGGTAATAGCGGAGAGGGTAAAAAGACCCAGTACTTC; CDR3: CSAGNSGEGKKTQYF
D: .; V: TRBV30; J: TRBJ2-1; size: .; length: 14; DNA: TGTGCCTGGAGCGGACTGGCTCAATACAATGAGCAGTTCTTC; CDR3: CAWSGLAQYNEQFF
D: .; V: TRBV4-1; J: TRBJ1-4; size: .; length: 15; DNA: TGCGCCAGCAGCCAGACCAGCAAGGCGGGGGAAAAACGGTTTTTT; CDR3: CASSQTSKAGEKRFF
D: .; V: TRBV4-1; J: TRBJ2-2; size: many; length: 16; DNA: TGCGCCAGCAGCCAAGACGGCTATCGGAACACCGGGGAGCTGTTTTTT; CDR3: CASSQDGYRNTGELFF
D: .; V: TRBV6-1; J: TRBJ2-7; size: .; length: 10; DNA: TGTGCCACCACCCTCTACGAGCAGTACTTC; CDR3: CATTLYEQYF
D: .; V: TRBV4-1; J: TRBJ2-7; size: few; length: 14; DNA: TGCGCCAGCAGCCATCAGGGCGACTACTACGAGCAGTACTTC; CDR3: CASSHQGDYYEQYF
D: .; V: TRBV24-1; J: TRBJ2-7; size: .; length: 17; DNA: TGTGCCACCAGTGATTTTTTCAGGGCGTTGAGATACTACGAGCAGTACTTC; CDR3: CATSDFFRALRYYEQYF
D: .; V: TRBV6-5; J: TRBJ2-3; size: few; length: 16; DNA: TGTGCCAGCAGTTACTCGCTAGCAGCCCAGACGGATACGCAGTATTTT; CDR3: CASSYSLAAQTDTQYF
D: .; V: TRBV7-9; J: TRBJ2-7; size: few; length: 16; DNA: TGTGCCAGCAGCTTAGGGTCGCCTGGGTCCTCCTACGAGCAGTACTTC; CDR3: CASSLGSPGSSYEQYF
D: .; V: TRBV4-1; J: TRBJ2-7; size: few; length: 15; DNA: TGCGCCAGCAGCCAATTAGTCGGGGTGGCCTACGAGCAGTACTTC; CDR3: CASSQLVGVAYEQYF
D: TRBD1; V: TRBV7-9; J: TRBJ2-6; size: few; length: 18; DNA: TGTGCCAGCAGCATACAGGGGGGCCCTCTCTCTGGGGCCAACGTCCTGACTTTC; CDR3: CASSIQGGPLSGANVLTF
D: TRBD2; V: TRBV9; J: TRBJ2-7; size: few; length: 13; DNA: TGTGCCGGCAGCCTTCTAGCGGGAGGCGAGCAGTACTTC; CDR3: CAGSLLAGGEQYF
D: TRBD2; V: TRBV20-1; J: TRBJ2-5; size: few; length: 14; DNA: TGCAGTGCTAGAGGGGCTAGCGGGTATGAGACCCAGTACTTC; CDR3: CSARGASGYETQYF
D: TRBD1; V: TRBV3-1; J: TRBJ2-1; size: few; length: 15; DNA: TGTGCCAGCAGTGGGGGACAGGGGTGGATGAATGAGCAGTTCTTC; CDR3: CASSGGQGWMNEQFF
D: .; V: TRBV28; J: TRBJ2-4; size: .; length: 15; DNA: TGTGCCAGCAGTGGGAATAGTATGGGCAAAAACATTCAGTACTTC; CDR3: CASSGNSMGKNIQYF
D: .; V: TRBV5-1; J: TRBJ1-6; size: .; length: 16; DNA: TGCGCCAGCAGCTCGGATCCTCAGGGTGAAGAAGGGTCCCTCCACTTT; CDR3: CASSSDPQGEEGSLHF
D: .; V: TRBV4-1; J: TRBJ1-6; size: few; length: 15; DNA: TGCGCCAGCAGCCAAAACAGGGAATCTGGGTCACCCCTCCACTTT; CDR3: CASSQNRESGSPLHF
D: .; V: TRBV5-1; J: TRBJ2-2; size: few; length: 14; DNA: TGCGCCAGCAGCTTGTTGGCAGGCATCGGGGAGCTGTTTTTT; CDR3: CASSLLAGIGELFF
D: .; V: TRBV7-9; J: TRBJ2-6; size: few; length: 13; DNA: TGTGCCAGCAGCCCCGACACAATAAACGTCCTGACTTTC; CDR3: CASSPDTINVLTF
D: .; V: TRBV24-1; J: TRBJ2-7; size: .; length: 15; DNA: TGTGCCACCAGTGATTCAACCGGGCGATCCTACGAGCAGTACTTC; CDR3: CATSDSTGRSYEQYF
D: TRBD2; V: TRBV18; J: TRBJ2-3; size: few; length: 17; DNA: TGTGCCAGCTCCCCCCCTAGCGGGAGATCGTACACAGATACGCAGTATTTT; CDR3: CASSPPSGRSYTDTQYF
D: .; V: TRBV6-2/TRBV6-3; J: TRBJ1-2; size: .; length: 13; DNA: TGTGCCAGCAGTTCCCCGCAGGGATATGGCTACACCTTC; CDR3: CASSSPQGYGYTF
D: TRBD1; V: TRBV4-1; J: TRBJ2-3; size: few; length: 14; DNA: TGCGCCAGCAGCCCACAGGGGGCGCTGGATACGCAGTATTTT; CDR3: CASSPQGALDTQYF
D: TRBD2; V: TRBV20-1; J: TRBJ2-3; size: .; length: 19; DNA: TGCAGTGCTAGAGATCCCCGGGGGGTAGCGGGAGCCGTAACAGATACGCAGTATTTT; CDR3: CSARDPRGVAGAVTDTQYF
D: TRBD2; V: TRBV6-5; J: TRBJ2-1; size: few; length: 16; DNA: TGTGCCAGCAGGGACCGGACTAGCGGGAGGGGGGATGAGCAGTTCTTC; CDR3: CASRDRTSGRGDEQFF
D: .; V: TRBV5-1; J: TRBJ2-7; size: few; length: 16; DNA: TGCGCCAGCAGCCCTGGAGGAGCGGGACATCCCCACGAGCAGTACTTC; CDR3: CASSPGGAGHPHEQYF
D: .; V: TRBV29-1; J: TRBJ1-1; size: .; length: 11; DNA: TGCAGCGCCGTGGGTTGGGCTGAAGCTTTCTTT; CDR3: CSAVGWAEAFF
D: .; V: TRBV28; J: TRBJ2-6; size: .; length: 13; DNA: TGTGCCAGCAGAAAGACTGGGGCCAACGTCCTGACTTTC; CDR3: CASRKTGANVLTF
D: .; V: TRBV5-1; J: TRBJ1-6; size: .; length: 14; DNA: TGCGCCAGCAGCCGTGACGGGGGAGGTTCACCCCTCCACTTT; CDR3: CASSRDGGGSPLHF
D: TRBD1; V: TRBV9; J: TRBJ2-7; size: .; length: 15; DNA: TGTGCCAGCAGCGTAGCGGGACAGGGGGCGCAAGAGCAGTACTTC; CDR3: CASSVAGQGAQEQYF
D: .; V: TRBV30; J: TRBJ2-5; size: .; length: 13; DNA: TGTGCCTGGAGTGCTCCCGGGGCGGAGACCCAGTACTTC; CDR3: CAWSAPGAETQYF
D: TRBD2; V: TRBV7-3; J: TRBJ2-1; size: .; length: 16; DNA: TGTGCCAGCAGCTTGTCCGGGACTAAACTCGGTAATGAGCAGTTCTTC; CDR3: CASSLSGTKLGNEQFF
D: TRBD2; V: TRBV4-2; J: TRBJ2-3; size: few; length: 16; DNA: TGTGCCAGCAGCCACACTAGCGGCACTAGCACAGATACGCAGTATTTT; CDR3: CASSHTSGTSTDTQYF
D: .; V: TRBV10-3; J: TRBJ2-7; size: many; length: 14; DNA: TGTGCCATCAGCCCCTCGGGACCAACCTACGAGCAGTACTTC; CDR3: CAISPSGPTYEQYF
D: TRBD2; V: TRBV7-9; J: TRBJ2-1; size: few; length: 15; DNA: TGTGCCAGCAGCCATCTTAGCGGGGGAAAAGATGAGCAGTTCTTC; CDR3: CASSHLSGGKDEQFF
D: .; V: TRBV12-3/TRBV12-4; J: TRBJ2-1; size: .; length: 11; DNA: TGTGCCAGCAGTGGCCCCCCCCCGCAGTTCTTC; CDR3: CASSGPPPQFF
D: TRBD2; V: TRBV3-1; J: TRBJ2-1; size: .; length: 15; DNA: TGTGCCAGCAGCCAAGGGACTAGCGGGAGTGATGAGCAGTTCTTC; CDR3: CASSQGTSGSDEQFF